Below are 16 T cell receptor beta chains sequenced from a single sample in a study of blood T cell dynamics during melanoma immunotherapy. Time point here: week 3, after first cycle of checkpoint inhibitor. TCRdb keeps only in-frame clones here, not all; method: immunoSEQ multiplex PCR. The table lists about 7,600 clones, more than 80% of them singletons. Source: blood, taken from a patient treated with checkpoint blockade. The receptor source for this set is a human donor with melanoma.

The V gene is TRBV6-1, the J gene TRBJ2-5, with TRBD2 matching over 9 bases. There are 14 residues in the CDR3. Germline assignment: CDR1 MNHNS and CDR2 SASEGT. Trimming cost V 7 bases and J 4 bases; bases outside gene matches: 7. The CDR3, as DNA: TGTGCCAGCAAATATTCGCGGGGGGGAGAGACCCAGTACTTC. It codes for CASKYSRGGETQYF.

The gene calls are TRBV5-6 and TRBJ1-5; 7 bases are a match to TRBD1. The ends lost 4 bases at V and 4 bases at J; junction bases unmatched: 8. From germline, CDR1 is SGHDT and CDR2 YYEEEE. This CDR3 is built from 15 residues. The DNA for the CDR3 is TGTGCCAGCAGCGTAGGGGGCAGGCCTAATCAGCCCCAGCATTTT. Translated: CASSVGGRPNQPQHF.

The chain couples TRBV18 to TRBJ1-4, with TRBD1 identical over 10 bases. Germline CDR1 is KGHSH and CDR2 is LQKENI. V lost 2 bases to trimming and J lost 6 bases; unmatched junction nucleotides: 0. The CDR3 runs 14 residues. The CDR3 nucleotides read TGTGCCAGCTCACCAGGGACAGGGGATGAAAAACTGTTTTTT. Translating gives CASSPGTGDEKLFF.

The rearrangement links TRBV7-2 to TRBJ2-7; D is unresolved. Trimming removed 5 bases at V and 1 base at J, with 9 bases between. Germline CDR1 reads SGHTA; CDR2 reads FQGNSA. This CDR3 is built from 13 residues. The CDR3 sequence: CASSRSGSYEQYF. The DNA for the CDR3 is TGTGCCAGCAGCCGATCAGGATCCTACGAGCAGTACTTC.

The chain carries TRBV28 and TRBJ1-3; 7 bases are a match to TRBD1. The CDR3 has 17 residues. Germline CDR1 reads MDHEN; CDR2 reads SYDVKM. J gave up 4 bases and V 3 bases, and 12 bases lay outside the gene matches. The CDR3 loop reads CASSFPRGRGSGNTIYF. The CDR3 DNA reads as TGTGCCAGCAGTTTCCCTCGGGGCAGGGGGTCCGGAAACACCATATATTTT.

The CDR3 loop reads CASSPPGTAYEQYF. The CDR3 DNA sequence: TGTGCCAGCAGCCCGCCCGGGACAGCCTACGAGCAGTACTTC. This rearrangement joins TRBV2 to TRBJ2-7; 7 bases map to TRBD1. The germline CDR1 and CDR2 sequences are SNHLY and FYNNEI. J was trimmed by 2 bases and V by 6 bases; bases with no gene match: 7. The CDR3 has 14 amino acids.

This rearrangement joins TRBV6-5 to TRBJ1-1; perhaps TRBD1 as D (5 bases). CDR1 and CDR2 (germline): MNHEY, SVGAGI. The CDR3 is 15 amino acids. Trimming stripped 6 bases from V and 3 bases from J, with 17 bases between. The CDR3 region is CASRGSRAWDTEAFF. The CDR3, as DNA: TGTGCCAGCAGAGGGAGCAGGGCCTGGGACACTGAAGCTTTCTTT.

The rearrangement links TRBV20-1 to TRBJ1-2; 7 bases line up with TRBD1. The V segment lost 5 bases and the J segment 9 bases; nucleotides outside the gene matches: 6. From germline, CDR1 is DFQATT and CDR2 SNEGSKA (reference sequence). This CDR3 has 11 residues. The CDR3 DNA sequence: TGCAGTGCTGCCGGGACAGTGAGCTACACCTTC. This encodes CSAAGTVSYTF.

CDR3 DNA sequence: TGCGCCAGCAGTCAACTGGGATCGGGGGATCAGCCCCAGCATTTT. This codes for CASSQLGSGDQPQHF. The chain recombines TRBV23-1 with TRBJ1-5, with a weak D call TRBD1 (5 bases). TRBV23-1 is an ORF; its function is uncertain. V was clipped by 2 bases and J by 5 bases, with 13 bases between them. The CDR3 has 15 amino acids.

The chain recombines TRBV5-7 with TRBJ2-6; D call uncertain. TRBV5-7 is given ORF status, its function remaining uncertain. V dropped 3 bases and J dropped 0 bases, with 13 bases sitting between them. The CDR3 length is 17 residues. The CDR3 here is CASSSNTPLSGANVLTF. The CDR3 coding sequence is TGTGCCAGCAGCTCGAACACACCGCTCTCTGGGGCCAACGTCCTGACTTTC.

The rearrangement joins TRBV28 to TRBJ1-2; D is uncertain. The CDR3 extends over 13 amino acids. Per germline, CDR1 MDHEN and CDR2 SYDVKM. V was trimmed by 5 bases and J by 5 bases, leaving 12 bases between them. This chain's CDR3 is CASSQLEAYGYTF. The DNA of the CDR3 is TGTGCCAGCAGTCAGTTGGAGGCGTATGGCTACACCTTC.

This clone showed up just once. CDR3 bases: TGTGCCAGCAGTCCGGCCGGGGGCGCCTATGGCTACACCTTC. It codes for CASSPAGGAYGYTF. The chain has TRBV28 and TRBJ1-2; the D gene is possibly TRBD1 (6 bases). With 5 bases removed from V and 4 bases from J, the gap between germline ends came to 14 bases. Germline V lookup: CDR1 MDHEN, CDR2 SYDVKM. The CDR3 extends over 14 amino acids.

The V gene is TRBV28, the J gene TRBJ1-6; D is perhaps TRBD1 (5 bases). Trimming left V 8 bases short and J 10 bases short, with 33 bases between. This CDR3 has 19 residues. Germline CDR1 MDHEN, CDR2 SYDVKM. This chain's CDR3 is CASRSIWYGRRGLLSPLHF. The CDR3 DNA reads TGTGCCAGCCGCTCGATCTGGTATGGGCGTCGGGGCTTATTGTCACCCCTCCACTTT.

The table lists this clone with a count of one. This sequence joins TRBV7-8 and TRBJ2-7; TRBD2 matches 9 bases. The CDR3 is 16 amino acids. J was trimmed by 5 bases and V by 5 bases; bases with no gene match: 13. The germline V gene has CDR1 SGHVS and CDR2 FQNEAQ. The CDR3 sequence: CASSDPVSGRTHEQYF. CDR3 nucleotides: TGTGCCAGCAGCGACCCTGTTAGCGGGAGAACCCACGAGCAGTACTTC.

This clone was observed a few times. The chain employs TRBV13 and TRBJ1-3; D gene uncertain. The CDR3 is 12 residues long. Germline V gene data show CDR1 as PRHDT and CDR2 as FYEKMQ (reference sequence). The V end was cut by 7 bases, the J end by 2 bases, with 6 bases between. The CDR3 DNA sequence: TGTGCCAGCATGACGGCTGGAAACACCATATATTTT. Amino acids: CASMTAGNTIYF.

The count of this clone is one. This chain uses TRBV6-6 with TRBJ1-5, with no clear D. The CDR3 has 14 amino acids. Germline V gene sequence: CDR1 MNHNY, CDR2 SVGAGI (reference sequence). The V end was cut by 7 bases, the J end by 3 bases, with 13 bases between. The CDR3 DNA reads as TGTGCCAGCACCCCGGACGGATACAATCAGCCCCAGCATTTT. This gives the protein CASTPDGYNQPQHF.